The rows below give T cell receptor beta chains drawn from one sample of a study of PD-1 blockade in classical Hodgkin lymphoma. TCRdb's table, derived via immunoSEQ multiplex PCR, lists solely in-frame clones and lacks some. Among around 91,000 clones listed, 81% were seen once. The sample consisted of peripheral blood mononuclear cells (PBMCs), taken before the second cycle of nivolumab. The receptors originated from a human donor with classical Hodgkin lymphoma. Each CDR3 is given with its conserved first and last residue. The order of the fields is V gene, clone size, CDR3 length, J gene, D gene, CDR3 protein, CDR3 DNA. A D gene is named only where the DNA matches it firmly. A row's size may be missing; if present it is once, few, many or a size class.

V gene: TRBV11-2; clone size: many; CDR3 length: 15; J gene: TRBJ2-5; D gene: TRBD2; CDR3 protein: CASSFWASGQETQYF; CDR3 DNA: TGTGCCAGCAGCTTCTGGGCTAGCGGCCAAGAGACCCAGTACTTC
V gene: TRBV19; clone size: .; CDR3 length: 11; J gene: TRBJ1-1; D gene: .; CDR3 protein: CASSPGPKAFF; CDR3 DNA: TGTGCCAGTTCCCCGGGACCGAAAGCTTTCTTT
V gene: TRBV14; clone size: .; CDR3 length: 15; J gene: TRBJ1-2; D gene: TRBD1; CDR3 protein: CASSPGQGDYYGYTF; CDR3 DNA: TGTGCCAGCAGCCCTGGACAGGGGGACTACTATGGCTACACCTTC
V gene: TRBV14; clone size: .; CDR3 length: 16; J gene: TRBJ2-3; D gene: TRBD2; CDR3 protein: CASSQGLAGYTDTQYF; CDR3 DNA: TGTGCCAGCAGCCAAGGACTAGCGGGATACACAGATACGCAGTATTTT
V gene: TRBV2; clone size: .; CDR3 length: 14; J gene: TRBJ1-5; D gene: .; CDR3 protein: CASTVQGSNQPQHF; CDR3 DNA: TGTGCCAGCACTGTTCAGGGCAGCAATCAGCCCCAGCATTTT
V gene: TRBV10-3; clone size: .; CDR3 length: 14; J gene: TRBJ1-1; D gene: TRBD1; CDR3 protein: CAIRTGTENTEAFF; CDR3 DNA: TGTGCCATCAGGACCGGGACAGAGAACACTGAAGCTTTCTTT
V gene: TRBV19; clone size: .; CDR3 length: 16; J gene: TRBJ2-6; D gene: TRBD1; CDR3 protein: CASSIVRGSGANVLTF; CDR3 DNA: TGTGCCAGTAGTATAGTCAGGGGGAGTGGGGCCAACGTCCTGACTTTC
V gene: TRBV6-6; clone size: .; CDR3 length: 12; J gene: TRBJ2-3; D gene: .; CDR3 protein: CASSSLGDTQYF; CDR3 DNA: TGTGCCAGCAGTTCGTTAGGAGATACGCAGTATTTT
V gene: TRBV15; clone size: .; CDR3 length: 16; J gene: TRBJ1-3; D gene: TRBD1; CDR3 protein: CATSSDRVFSGNTIYF; CDR3 DNA: TGTGCCACCAGCAGCGACAGGGTGTTCTCTGGAAACACCATATATTTT
V gene: TRBV10-3; clone size: .; CDR3 length: 15; J gene: TRBJ2-1; D gene: TRBD2; CDR3 protein: CAISDSKREGSEQFF; CDR3 DNA: TGTGCCATCAGTGACTCCAAGCGGGAGGGATCTGAGCAGTTCTTC
V gene: TRBV4-2; clone size: few; CDR3 length: 16; J gene: TRBJ1-1; D gene: TRBD1; CDR3 protein: CASSQAQGAANTEAFF; CDR3 DNA: TGTGCCAGCAGCCAGGCCCAGGGGGCGGCGAACACTGAAGCTTTCTTT
V gene: TRBV15; clone size: .; CDR3 length: 13; J gene: TRBJ1-5; D gene: .; CDR3 protein: CATSNLAGRPQHF; CDR3 DNA: TGTGCCACCAGCAACTTAGCAGGGAGGCCCCAGCATTTT
V gene: TRBV11-2; clone size: .; CDR3 length: 17; J gene: TRBJ2-3; D gene: TRBD2; CDR3 protein: CASSSTLRAGNTDTQYF; CDR3 DNA: TGTGCCAGCAGCTCAACCCTAAGAGCGGGAAACACAGATACGCAGTATTTT
V gene: TRBV18; clone size: few; CDR3 length: 15; J gene: TRBJ1-3; D gene: .; CDR3 protein: CASSPGQGPGNTIYF; CDR3 DNA: TGTGCCAGCTCACCAGGGCAGGGGCCTGGAAACACCATATATTTT
V gene: TRBV13; clone size: .; CDR3 length: 14; J gene: TRBJ1-2; D gene: TRBD1; CDR3 protein: CASSLGQGNYGYTF; CDR3 DNA: TGTGCCAGCAGCTTAGGACAGGGGAACTATGGCTACACCTTC
V gene: TRBV19; clone size: once; CDR3 length: 13; J gene: TRBJ1-4; D gene: TRBD1; CDR3 protein: CATKGQGDEKLFF; CDR3 DNA: TGTGCCACCAAGGGACAGGGAGACGAAAAACTGTTTTTT
V gene: TRBV7-2; clone size: .; CDR3 length: 14; J gene: TRBJ2-2; D gene: .; CDR3 protein: CASSLGGNTGELFF; CDR3 DNA: TGTGCCAGCAGCCTCGGAGGGAACACCGGGGAGCTGTTTTTT
V gene: TRBV5-1; clone size: .; CDR3 length: 16; J gene: TRBJ2-5; D gene: .; CDR3 protein: CASGHPERELGETQYF; CDR3 DNA: TGCGCCAGCGGCCATCCGGAACGGGAGCTTGGTGAGACCCAGTACTTC
V gene: TRBV7-9; clone size: many; CDR3 length: 15; J gene: TRBJ1-5; D gene: .; CDR3 protein: CASSLAGDSNQPQHF; CDR3 DNA: TGTGCCAGCAGCTTAGCTGGCGATAGCAATCAGCCCCAGCATTTT
V gene: TRBV29-1; clone size: .; CDR3 length: 13; J gene: TRBJ2-1; D gene: TRBD1; CDR3 protein: CSVGDRGYNEQFF; CDR3 DNA: TGCAGCGTTGGGGACAGGGGATACAATGAGCAGTTCTTC
V gene: TRBV30; clone size: .; CDR3 length: 17; J gene: TRBJ2-3; D gene: TRBD1; CDR3 protein: CAWSVRRGRAGTDTQYF; CDR3 DNA: TGTGCCTGGAGTGTACGAAGGGGGCGTGCAGGCACAGATACGCAGTATTTT
V gene: TRBV30; clone size: .; CDR3 length: 13; J gene: TRBJ2-1; D gene: .; CDR3 protein: CAWSVGLYNEQFF; CDR3 DNA: TGTGCCTGGAGTGTTGGACTTTACAATGAGCAGTTCTTC
V gene: TRBV4-2; clone size: .; CDR3 length: 13; J gene: TRBJ1-1; D gene: .; CDR3 protein: CASSRTVNTEAFF; CDR3 DNA: TGTGCCAGCAGCCGGACAGTGAACACTGAAGCTTTCTTT
V gene: TRBV29-1; clone size: .; CDR3 length: 14; J gene: TRBJ2-3; D gene: TRBD2; CDR3 protein: CSVTSGVGTDTQYF; CDR3 DNA: TGCAGCGTCACTAGCGGGGTGGGCACAGATACGCAGTATTTT
V gene: TRBV7-9; clone size: .; CDR3 length: 15; J gene: TRBJ2-3; D gene: TRBD2; CDR3 protein: CASSPSGAPGDTQYF; CDR3 DNA: TGTGCCAGCAGCCCAAGCGGGGCCCCTGGAGATACGCAGTATTTT
V gene: TRBV5-1; clone size: .; CDR3 length: 16; J gene: TRBJ2-2; D gene: TRBD1; CDR3 protein: CASSPQGQGNTGELFF; CDR3 DNA: TGCGCCAGCAGCCCCCAGGGACAGGGTAACACCGGGGAGCTGTTTTTT
V gene: TRBV6-6; clone size: .; CDR3 length: 13; J gene: TRBJ2-2; D gene: .; CDR3 protein: CASSSGNTGELFF; CDR3 DNA: TGTGCCAGCAGCTCCGGGAACACCGGGGAGCTGTTTTTT
V gene: TRBV5-1; clone size: .; CDR3 length: 14; J gene: TRBJ1-1; D gene: TRBD1; CDR3 protein: CASSWGQTNTEAFF; CDR3 DNA: TGCGCCAGCAGCTGGGGACAGACGAACACTGAAGCTTTCTTT
V gene: TRBV7-6; clone size: once; CDR3 length: 12; J gene: TRBJ2-7; D gene: .; CDR3 protein: CASSLATGEQYF; CDR3 DNA: TGTGCCAGCAGCTTAGCGACGGGGGAGCAGTACTTC
V gene: TRBV19; clone size: .; CDR3 length: 14; J gene: TRBJ2-7; D gene: .; CDR3 protein: CASTPHGDPYEQYF; CDR3 DNA: TGTGCCAGTACGCCCCATGGGGACCCCTACGAGCAGTACTTC
V gene: TRBV29-1; clone size: .; CDR3 length: 19; J gene: TRBJ2-1; D gene: TRBD2; CDR3 protein: CSVKPTVGLAGGPGNEQFF; CDR3 DNA: TGCAGCGTAAAACCGACAGTCGGACTAGCGGGAGGGCCGGGGAATGAGCAGTTCTTC
V gene: TRBV7-9; clone size: .; CDR3 length: 14; J gene: TRBJ2-3; D gene: TRBD1; CDR3 protein: CASSQGQGTDTQYF; CDR3 DNA: TGTGCCAGCAGCCAGGGACAGGGCACAGATACGCAGTATTTT
V gene: TRBV27; clone size: .; CDR3 length: 16; J gene: TRBJ2-1; D gene: TRBD2; CDR3 protein: CASSPRGLAGANEQFF; CDR3 DNA: TGTGCCAGCAGCCCCCGAGGACTAGCGGGAGCTAATGAGCAGTTCTTC
V gene: TRBV29-1; clone size: once; CDR3 length: 13; J gene: TRBJ1-2; D gene: .; CDR3 protein: CSVEESGGHGYTF; CDR3 DNA: TGCAGCGTTGAAGAGTCTGGAGGGCATGGCTACACCTTC
V gene: TRBV29-1; clone size: .; CDR3 length: 15; J gene: TRBJ2-1; D gene: TRBD2; CDR3 protein: CSVADGLERYNEQFF; CDR3 DNA: TGCAGCGTCGCAGATGGACTAGAGCGCTACAATGAGCAGTTCTTC
V gene: TRBV14; clone size: .; CDR3 length: 15; J gene: TRBJ1-2; D gene: .; CDR3 protein: CASSQDPGRVGGYTF; CDR3 DNA: TGTGCCAGCAGCCAAGATCCCGGCAGGGTCGGTGGCTACACCTTC
V gene: TRBV11-3; clone size: .; CDR3 length: 16; J gene: TRBJ2-1; D gene: TRBD1; CDR3 protein: CASSPGFGQGGREQFF; CDR3 DNA: TGTGCCAGCAGCCCAGGGTTCGGACAGGGGGGACGTGAGCAGTTCTTC
V gene: TRBV29-1; clone size: .; CDR3 length: 15; J gene: TRBJ2-1; D gene: TRBD2; CDR3 protein: CSGTLGTSGSNEQFF; CDR3 DNA: TGCAGCGGGACTCTCGGGACTAGCGGGAGCAATGAGCAGTTCTTC
V gene: TRBV7-8; clone size: .; CDR3 length: 15; J gene: TRBJ1-3; D gene: .; CDR3 protein: CASSLAAGTGNTIYF; CDR3 DNA: TGTGCCAGCAGCTTAGCAGCGGGGACTGGAAACACCATATATTTT
V gene: TRBV18; clone size: few; CDR3 length: 16; J gene: TRBJ2-1; D gene: .; CDR3 protein: CASSPWTTLSDNEQFF; CDR3 DNA: TGTGCCAGCTCACCCTGGACTACGCTTTCGGACAATGAGCAGTTCTTC
V gene: TRBV7-2; clone size: .; CDR3 length: 15; J gene: TRBJ2-7; D gene: TRBD2; CDR3 protein: CASSPWTSGFYEQYF; CDR3 DNA: TGTGCCAGCAGCCCCTGGACTAGCGGGTTTTACGAGCAGTACTTC